This record concerns one TCR beta chain sequence. Its antigen is unidentified. The sample originates from a study of OX40 agonist ivuxolimab in advanced cancers. Turning to the study itself: Each patient was given ivuxolimab into a vein every 2 weeks, at 0.01 to 10 mg/kg. With a range of roughly 20 to 80, age averaged about 59 years, and around 83% were male. Past anti-PD-1, anti-PD-L1 or anti-CTLA-4 therapy was accepted, and 40% had received some. Study-wide results and limits: CD4+ and CD8+ T cells in blood underwent clonal expansion by week 6 at 0.1 to 3.0 mg/kg.

V dropped 5 bases and J dropped 0 bases, with 23 bases sitting between them. The CDR3 spans 19 residues. Germline V CDR1 and CDR2: SGHTA, FQGTGA. Some clones are missing from TCRdb's copy, which holds only in-frame ones; the method was immunoSEQ multiplex PCR. This table holds tens of thousands of clones, about 83% found once. The receptor was derived from an adult with an advanced solid tumor such as melanoma, head and neck, liver or kidney cancer. This chain links TRBV7-3 with TRBJ1-5; perhaps TRBD1 as D (6 bases). Sequenced here: CD4+ or CD8+ T cells sorted from blood, sampled in a trial of the OX40 agonist ivuxolimab. DNA of the CDR3: TGTGCCAGCAGCGCCAGACAGGTCAACCCCGATTATAGCAATCAGCCCCAGCATTTT. This translates into CASSARQVNPDYSNQPQHF.